This TCR beta chain was obtained from a study of T cells in tuberculosis. Cells were sorted from thawed PBMC rested overnight and stained with GMM-loaded CD1B tetramer, viability dye and anti-CD3. CD1B tetramers were loaded with Rhodococcus equi-derived C32 glucose monomycolate. The repertoire was sequenced with immunoSEQ multiplex PCR; TCRdb's copy has only in-frame clones and lacks some. The sample yields 80,000 to 100,000 clones, roughly 93% seen once. Germline V gives CDR1 KGHSH, CDR2 LQKENI. Trimming left V 6 bases short and J 0 bases short, with 14 bases between. The CDR3 is 16 amino acids. This rearrangement joins TRBV18 to TRBJ1-4; D not certain. The sequence came from an adult woman with latent tuberculosis. What was sequenced was CD1b-GMM tetramer-negative cells sorted from PBMCs. CDR3 region: CASSFGLAATNEKLFF. The CDR3, as DNA: TGTGCCAGCTCCTTCGGACTGGCAGCAACTAATGAAAAACTGTTTTTT.